This TCR beta chain was identified in a study of T cell responses to AZD1222 COVID-19 vaccine. Study information: Second doses were pooled across both intervals (about 4 or about 12 weeks). Findings and caveats of the study: Spike-specific TCR breadth and depth rose after two AZD1222 doses. Dominant CD4 TCR responses targeted spike regions 160-218 and 743-854. Only 5 or 6 people who got AZD1222 tested seropositive at baseline.

Concerning this clone itself: Its antigen remains unknown.

The repertoire was sequenced with immunoSEQ multiplex PCR; TCRdb's copy has only in-frame clones and lacks some. The sample includes more than 110,000 clones, 80% to 90% of them seen just once. Germline loops: CDR1 GTSNPN, CDR2 SVGIG (reference sequence). V lost 3 bases and J lost 3, with 14 bases in between. The CDR3 has 14 amino acids. The source is an adult in good health. Specimen: peripheral blood, collected on day 0 of AZD1222 vaccination. The chain has TRBV30 and TRBJ1-1, with D possibly TRBD1 on 6 matching bases. The DNA for the CDR3 is TGTGCCTGGAGAGCACAGGGTCGTCACACTGAAGCTTTCTTT. Residues: CAWRAQGRHTEAFF. The complete variable domain, with remaining parts taken from reference TRBV30 and TRBJ1-1, reads SQTIHQWPATLVQPVGSPLSLECTVEGTSNPNLYWYRQAAGRGLQLLFYSVGIGQISSEVPQNLSASRPQDRQFILSSKKLLLSDSGFYLCAWRAQGRHTEAFFGQGTRLTVV.